This passage covers 27 T cell receptor beta chains from one sample sequenced in a study of PD-1 blockade in mismatch repair-deficient tumors. Clones were sequenced by immunoSEQ multiplex PCR, and TCRdb holds only the in-frame ones, with some missing. This repertoire shows about 100,000 clones, 82% found once; its top ten account for around 6.6%. The input for sequencing was peripheral blood, taken about 33 weeks after starting pembrolizumab. Receptor source: an adult with mismatch repair-deficient cancer.

J is TRBJ2-1 and V is TRBV11-1; no clear D gene. This CDR3 is 15 amino acids long. Between the trimmed V and J ends, which lost 7 bases and 9 bases, there was a span of 22 bases. From germline, CDR1 is SGHAT and CDR2 FQDESV (reference sequence). CDR3 DNA sequence: TGTGCCAGCACCCTCGAGGAGTGGGATGGTAGTGAGCAGTTCTTC. It specifies CASTLEEWDGSEQFF.

The J gene is TRBJ2-1, the V gene TRBV6-4; 8 nucleotides agree with TRBD2. CDR3 length: 15 residues. The junction had 2 bases not matched to a gene; V was cut back by 4 bases and J by 0 bases. Germline V gene lookup returns CDR1 MRHNA and CDR2 SNTAGT. The chain's CDR3 is CASSVLAGSYNEQFF. The CDR3 DNA follows: TGTGCCAGCAGTGTTCTAGCGGGCTCCTACAATGAGCAGTTCTTC.

The V and J genes are TRBV29-1 and TRBJ2-7; TRBD2 agrees at 10 bases. CDR1 and CDR2 from the germline V gene are SQVTM and ANQGSEA. Losses at the gene ends were 3 bases for V and 3 bases for J; bases not matched to a gene: 8. The CDR3 extends over 15 amino acids. CDR3 sequence reads: CSVEYTSGVYYEQYF. DNA for the CDR3: TGCAGCGTTGAGTATACTAGCGGGGTCTACTACGAGCAGTACTTC.

V and J are TRBV5-4 and TRBJ1-1; D is possibly TRBD1 (6 bases). The CDR3 totals 15 residues. CDR1 and CDR2 (germline): SGHNT, YYREEE (reference sequence). Trimming left V 4 bases short and J 7 bases short, with 20 bases between. The CDR3 DNA is TGTGCCAGCAGCCCCTCCTACGGGGGGCGTGTTGAAGCTTTCTTT. Its protein product is CASSPSYGGRVEAFF.

The rearrangement links TRBV5-4 to TRBJ2-7, with D perhaps given as TRBD1 or TRBD2 (6 bases each). Germline V gene sequence: CDR1 SGHNT, CDR2 YYREEE (reference sequence). CDR3 size: 12 residues. The V end was cut by 4 bases, the J end by 5 bases, with 10 bases between. The CDR3 nucleotides read TGTGCCAGCAGCCAGGAGGGGGACGAGCAGTACTTC. It codes for CASSQEGDEQYF.

The gene calls are TRBV2 and TRBJ2-1; TRBD1 matches at 8 bases. The CDR3 is 14 residues long. Germline V gene lookup returns CDR1 SNHLY and CDR2 FYNNEI. After removal of 5 bases from V and 10 bases from J, the junction contained 10 bases not matched to a gene. The CDR3 loop is CASSPYQGAGEQFF. Here the CDR3 DNA reads TGTGCCAGCAGTCCTTACCAGGGGGCGGGAGAGCAGTTCTTC.

The rearrangement joins TRBV6-1 to TRBJ1-1; D may be TRBD1 (6 bases). The CDR3 spans 13 residues. The germline gives CDR1 MNHNS, CDR2 SASEGT. Trimming took 6 bases from V and 7 from J, leaving 15 bases between them. As DNA, the CDR3 is TGTGCCAGCAGGATGGGGGGGGGCTTTGAAGCTTTCTTT. Translated, it gives CASRMGGGFEAFF.

The CDR3 DNA reads as TGCAGCGTTGAAGATCGTGGACAGTACAATGAGCAGTTCTTC. Translated: CSVEDRGQYNEQFF. V and J are TRBV29-1 and TRBJ2-1, with D possibly matching TRBD1 (6 bases). The CDR3 spans 14 residues. Trimming took off 0 bases at V and 4 bases at J, with 10 bases between the two ends. From germline, CDR1 is SQVTM and CDR2 ANQGSEA.

The J gene is TRBJ2-3, the V gene TRBV13; D uncertain. V was shortened by 5 bases and J by 0 bases, with 3 bases between the two germline ends. Germline V gene lookup returns CDR1 PRHDT and CDR2 FYEKMQ (reference sequence). This CDR3 is 12 amino acids long. The CDR3 is CASSASTDTQYF. The CDR3, as DNA: TGTGCCAGCAGCGCGAGCACAGATACGCAGTATTTT.

The J gene is TRBJ2-5, the V gene TRBV5-1, with 7 bases lining up with TRBD2. This CDR3 is 17 amino acids long. Germline CDR1 SGHRS, CDR2 YFSETQ. V gave up 4 bases and J gave up 5 bases; unmatched junction bases: 17. The CDR3 DNA is TGCGCCAGCAGCCTGTCGGTCGCGGGAGAAGGCGCGGAGACCCAGTACTTC. Translation gives CASSLSVAGEGAETQYF.

This clone was found a few times. This rearrangement joins TRBV12-5 to TRBJ2-1, with D possibly called TRBD1 or TRBD2 (5 bases each). Trimming pared 2 bases from V and 9 bases from J, leaving 17 bases between. Germline lookup yields CDR1 LGHNT and CDR2 FRNRAP. The CDR3 loop spans 15 amino acids. CDR3 amino acids: CASGLPRGMRGEQFF. The CDR3 nucleotides are TGTGCTAGTGGTTTGCCCCGGGGCATGAGGGGTGAGCAGTTCTTC.

This rearrangement joins TRBV6-6 to TRBJ1-2; D not certain. The length of the CDR3 is 11 residues. V shed 10 bases and J shed 6 bases, with 12 bases lying between them. Germline CDR1 MNHNY, CDR2 SVGAGI (reference sequence). The CDR3 sequence: CATHGADGYTF. CDR3 sequence (DNA): TGTGCCACCCACGGAGCCGATGGCTACACCTTC.

The rearrangement joins TRBV6-5 to TRBJ1-2; D might be TRBD1 (6 bases). CDR1 and CDR2 (germline): MNHEY, SVGAGI. The CDR3 covers 14 residues. V lost 2 bases to trimming and J lost 7 bases, with 14 bases between them. CDR3 sequence: CASSYAQGSGGYTF. As DNA, the CDR3 is TGTGCCAGCAGTTACGCTCAGGGGTCCGGTGGCTACACCTTC.

The CDR3, as DNA: TGTGCCAGCAGCCCGGACAGTCTTCAAGAGACCCAGTACTTC. Amino acid sequence: CASSPDSLQETQYF. The chain couples TRBV5-4 to TRBJ2-5, with D perhaps TRBD1 (6 bases). V was clipped by 4 bases and J by 2 bases, with 12 bases between them. Germline-derived CDR1 and CDR2 are SGHNT and YYREEE (reference sequence). This CDR3 has 14 residues.

This rearrangement joins TRBV7-2 to TRBJ2-3; weak D call: TRBD1 (5 bases). With 3 bases removed from V and 3 bases from J, the gap between germline ends came to 10 bases. The CDR3 is 14 residues long. Germline lookup yields CDR1 SGHTA and CDR2 FQGNSA. The chain's CDR3 is CASSLRRQTDTQYF. For the CDR3, the DNA is TGTGCCAGCAGCTTGAGGCGACAGACAGATACGCAGTATTTT.

The gene calls are TRBV7-2 and TRBJ2-7; D possibly corresponds to TRBD2 (6 bases). Per germline, CDR1 SGHTA and CDR2 FQGNSA. V was cut by 5 bases and J by 5 bases, with 19 bases left in between. This CDR3 region has 15 residues. The CDR3 spells CASSPRLGGSHEQYF. CDR3 in DNA: TGTGCCAGCAGCCCCCGACTGGGGGGATCCCACGAGCAGTACTTC.

The genes are TRBV19 and TRBJ1-1, with D perhaps matching TRBD1 (6 bases). With 7 bases removed from V and 12 bases from J, the gap between germline ends came to 21 bases. This CDR3 is built from 13 residues. Germline loops: CDR1 LNHDA, CDR2 SQIVND (reference sequence). The CDR3 DNA follows: TGTGCCAGTACCGACCGACAGGCGTGGATAACTTTCTTT. Encoded protein: CASTDRQAWITFF.

The chain is built from TRBV6-1 and TRBJ2-2; unclear D gene. The CDR3 is 11 residues long. V dropped 7 bases and J dropped 8 bases, with 8 bases sitting between them. CDR1 is MNHNS, CDR2 SASEGT, per germline. CDR3 nucleotides: TGTGCCAGCAAGGAAGAGGGGGAGCTGTTTTTT. Translating it yields CASKEEGELFF.

The V call is TRBV23-1, the J call TRBJ1-2; perhaps TRBD1 as D (5 bases). TRBV23-1 is flagged as an ORF with uncertain function. Trimming removed 0 bases from V and 4 bases from J, with 21 bases in between. The length of the CDR3 is 18 residues. The CDR3 spells CASSQSLCGAGSSYGYTF. CDR3 bases: TGCGCCAGCAGTCAATCTCTCTGTGGTGCAGGGAGTTCCTATGGCTACACCTTC.

J is TRBJ2-2 and V is TRBV19; 7 bases align to TRBD2. The CDR3 has 15 amino acids. Germline-derived CDR1 and CDR2 are LNHDA and SQIVND (reference sequence). V was clipped by 3 bases and J by 4 bases; unmatched bases: 5. The CDR3 DNA sequence: TGTGCCAGTAGTATGGGAGGACTAGTCACCGGGGAGCTGTTTTTT. Translation: CASSMGGLVTGELFF.

The J gene is TRBJ2-7, the V gene TRBV7-8; D tentatively reads TRBD1 or TRBD2 (5 bases each). This CDR3 region has 14 residues. CDR1 and CDR2 from the germline V gene are SGHVS and FQNEAQ. V lost 5 bases and J lost 5, with 16 bases in between. For the CDR3, the DNA is TGTGCCAGCAGCCCTGGGACGTTGGGGGACGAGCAGTACTTC. Protein: CASSPGTLGDEQYF. The whole variable domain, filled in from reference TRBV7-8 and TRBJ2-7, reads GAGVSQSPRYKVAKRGQDVALRCDPISGHVSLFWYQQALGQGPEFLTYFQNEAQLDKSGLPSDRFFAERPEGSVSTLKIQRTQQEDSAVYLCASSPGTLGDEQYFGPGTRLTVT.

In this sample, this clone turned up a few times. This chain joins TRBV27 and TRBJ2-3; D call uncertain. The germline V gene has CDR1 MNHEY and CDR2 SMNVEV (reference sequence). The CDR3 extends over 15 amino acids. The ends were cut back, 0 bases at V and 2 bases at J, with 9 bases in the middle. The CDR3, as DNA: TGTGCCAGCAGTTTATCGTCGGTTCCCACAGATACGCAGTATTTT. Its protein product is CASSLSSVPTDTQYF.

This sequence joins TRBV28 and TRBJ2-7; TRBD1 matches 10 bases. The CDR3 extends over 14 amino acids. CDR1 is MDHEN and CDR2 is SYDVKM in the germline V gene. V was pared by 5 bases and J by 2 bases, with 3 bases of the junction left unmatched. CDR3 nucleotides: TGTGCCAGCAGTACGACAGGGGGCACCTACGAGCAGTACTTC. This codes for CASSTTGGTYEQYF.

V is TRBV25-1 and J is TRBJ1-2; maybe TRBD1 (5 bases). Trimming took off 0 bases at V and 8 bases at J, with 13 bases between the two ends. The length of the CDR3 is 14 residues. The germline CDR1 and CDR2 sequences are MGHDK and SYGVNS. The CDR3 DNA reads TGTGCCAGCAGTGAATATAACCCCCACAGGGGCTACACCTTC. It codes for CASSEYNPHRGYTF.

The CDR3 protein is CASSLVQRSEAFF. Here the CDR3 DNA reads TGTGCCAGCAGCTTAGTTCAGAGGTCTGAAGCTTTCTTT. This chain links TRBV7-6 with TRBJ1-1; no definite D call. CDR1 SGHVS and CDR2 FNYEAQ come from the germline V gene. The V end was cut by 1 base, the J end by 6 bases, with 9 bases between. CDR3 length: 13 amino acids.

Only a few counts were recorded for this clone. The chain's CDR3 is CASSFDYAADTQYF. The CDR3 DNA reads as TGTGCCAGCAGCTTTGACTATGCCGCAGATACGCAGTATTTT. V is TRBV7-9 and J is TRBJ2-3; a possible D gene is TRBD2 (5 bases). Trimming shortened V by 3 bases and J by 4 bases, and 11 bases separated the two germline ends. The CDR3 totals 14 residues. CDR1 is SEHNR, CDR2 FQNEAQ, per germline (reference sequence).

J is TRBJ2-6 and V is TRBV11-3; 7 bases line up with TRBD1. In germline, CDR1 is SGHNT, CDR2 YENEEA. V was clipped by 5 bases and J by 1 base; unmatched bases: 14. CDR3 size: 19 residues. CDR3 DNA: TGTGCCAGCAGCGCTAGACAGGGCGCTTTTCTATCTGGGGCCAACGTCCTGACTTTC. It yields the protein CASSARQGAFLSGANVLTF.